The clone carrying this T cell receptor beta chain was seen more than once but under ten times. Antigen specificity is unknown. The sample belongs to a study of blood T cells in healthy people across ages. Across the study: About one barcoded beta molecule per two T cells was the capture yield of template switching. General study points: The CMV status of each donor remained undetermined, and this could have confounded shifts in expanded clonotypes. PBMCs were not sorted, which prevented a conclusive comparison of naive versus antigen-experienced cells.

They isolated at least 6 million PBMCs from each sample. The V gene's germline CDR1 is MNHEY and CDR2 SMNVEV (reference sequence). After removal of 4 bases from V and 1 base from J, the junction contained 5 bases not matched to a gene. The CDR3 extends over 15 amino acids. With a J-beta primer mix and a sample-barcoded 5' primer, a second PCR ran 7 to 11 cycles. From the 5' RACE reads, TCRdb called clonotypes with MiXCR, one entry per CDR3 protein. The sample has more than 650,000 distinct CDR3 sequences; roughly 20% are singletons. The clonotype originates from a man aged 65 to 79 in good health. The chain recombines TRBV27 with TRBJ1-2; 8 nucleotides line up with TRBD1. The sample was blood. This CDR3 reads CASSSGGPINYGYTF. In nucleotides, the CDR3 is TGTGCCAGCAGTTCAGGGGGCCCTATTAACTATGGCTACACCTTC.